This T cell receptor (beta chain) was found in a study of siplizumab effects on memory and regulatory T cells. CDR3 length: 13 amino acids. The V end was cut by 6 bases, the J end by 4 bases, with 10 bases between. Germline V lookup: CDR1 MNHEY, CDR2 SVGAGI. As concerns this clone: The antigen is unknown.

In three donor pairs, unstimulated naive, memory, effector memory and TEMRA subsets were sequenced. The study, taken as a whole, reports: Roughly 75-95% of proliferating CD4+ or CD8+ clones lacked a naive or memory phenotype that could be assigned. Siplizumab significantly decreased alloreactive sequences from unstimulated CD4+ memory cells. Naive T cells looked more diverse than memory cells, and they looked like major contributors to the alloresponse.

Profiling relied on immunoSEQ multiplex PCR, and the TCRdb table lists in-frame clones only, not all of them. Among tens of thousands of clones listed, around 95% were seen once. Sequencing was carried out using naive CD4+ T cells sorted from blood. This chain links TRBV6-5 with TRBJ2-4; D tentatively fits TRBD1 or TRBD2 (5 bases each). The TCR comes from a human donor in good health. The chain's CDR3 is CASSPGAKNIQYF. The CDR3 bases are TGTGCCAGCAGCCCCGGGGCGAAAAACATTCAGTACTTC.